This TCR beta chain is from a study of blood T cell repertoires in COVID-19. At the level of the study: From the United States, Italy and Spain came samples of acute and convalescent COVID-19. The cDNA or gDNA used as material had been derived from T cells, B-cell-depleted T cells, or PBMCs.

How the authors handled the data: Estimation of nucleated cell counts was performed using reference gene primer amplification. The data were produced by immunoSEQ multiplex PCR, yet TCRdb's version contains in-frame clones alone and is incomplete. V, J and clone size are those of that table, while D and trimming were read from the DNA. The repertoire holds approximately 190,000 clones, approximately 91% seen once, with around 5.9% in the top ten. Losses at the gene ends were 6 bases for V and 5 bases for J; bases not matched to a gene: 3. The CDR3 is 12 amino acids. The germline CDR1 and CDR2 sequences are SQVTM and ANQGSEA.

The V call is TRBV29-1, the J call TRBJ2-5; 10 positions match TRBD1. This receptor was obtained from a woman aged 35 to 49 who had recovered from COVID-19. Sequenced: peripheral blood. CDR3 region: CSVGTGVETQYF. The CDR3 nucleotides read TGCAGCGTCGGGACAGGGGTGGAGACCCAGTACTTC.